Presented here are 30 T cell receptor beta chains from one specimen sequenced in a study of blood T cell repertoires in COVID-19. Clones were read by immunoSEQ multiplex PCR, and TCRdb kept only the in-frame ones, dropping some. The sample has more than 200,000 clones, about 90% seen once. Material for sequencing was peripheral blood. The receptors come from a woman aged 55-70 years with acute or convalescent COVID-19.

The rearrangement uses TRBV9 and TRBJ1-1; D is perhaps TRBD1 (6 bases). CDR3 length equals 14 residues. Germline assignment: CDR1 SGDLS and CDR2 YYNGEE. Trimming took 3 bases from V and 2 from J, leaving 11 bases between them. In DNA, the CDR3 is TGTGCCAGCAGCGCCCTGACAGGCAACACTGAAGCTTTCTTT. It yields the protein CASSALTGNTEAFF.

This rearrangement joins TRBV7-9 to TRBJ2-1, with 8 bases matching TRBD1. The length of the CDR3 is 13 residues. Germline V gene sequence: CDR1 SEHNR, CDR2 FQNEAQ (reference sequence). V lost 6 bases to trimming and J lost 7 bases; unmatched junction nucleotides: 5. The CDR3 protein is CASRGQAVNEQFF. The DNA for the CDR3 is TGTGCCAGCAGGGGACAGGCTGTGAATGAGCAGTTCTTC.

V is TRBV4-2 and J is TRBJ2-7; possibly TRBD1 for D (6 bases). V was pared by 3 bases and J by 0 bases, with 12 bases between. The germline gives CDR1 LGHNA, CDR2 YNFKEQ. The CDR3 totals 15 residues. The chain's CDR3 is CASSQAQGSSYEQYF. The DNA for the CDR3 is TGTGCCAGCAGCCAGGCCCAGGGGAGCTCCTACGAGCAGTACTTC.

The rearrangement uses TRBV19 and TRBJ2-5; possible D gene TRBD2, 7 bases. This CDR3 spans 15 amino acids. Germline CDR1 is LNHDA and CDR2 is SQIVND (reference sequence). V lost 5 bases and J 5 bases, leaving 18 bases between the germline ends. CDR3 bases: TGTGCCAGTAGTGGTTGGGGGGGCGGTACGGAGACCCAGTACTTC. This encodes CASSGWGGGTETQYF.

The CDR3 spells CASSPPGLVGGHEQYF. The CDR3 DNA reads TGTGCCAGCAGTCCCCCCGGACTAGTTGGGGGGCACGAGCAGTACTTC. The rearrangement joins TRBV27 to TRBJ2-7, with a tentative D call TRBD2 (7 bases). The CDR3 length is 16 residues. Germline assignment: CDR1 MNHEY and CDR2 SMNVEV (reference sequence). Trimming shortened V by 5 bases and J by 5 bases, and 22 bases separated the two germline ends.

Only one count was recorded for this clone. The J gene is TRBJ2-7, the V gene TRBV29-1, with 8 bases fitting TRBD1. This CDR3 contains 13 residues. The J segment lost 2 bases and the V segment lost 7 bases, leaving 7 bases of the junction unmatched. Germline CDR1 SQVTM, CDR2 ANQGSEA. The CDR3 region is CSASSGQAYEQYF. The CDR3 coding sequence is TGCAGCGCATCTTCGGGACAGGCCTACGAGCAGTACTTC.

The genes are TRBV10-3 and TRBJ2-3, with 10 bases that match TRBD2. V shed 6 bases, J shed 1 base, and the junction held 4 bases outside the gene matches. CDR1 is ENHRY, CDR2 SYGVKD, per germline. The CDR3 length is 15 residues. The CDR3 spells CAISVLAGGTDTQYF. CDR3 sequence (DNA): TGTGCCATCAGCGTGCTAGCGGGAGGCACAGATACGCAGTATTTT.

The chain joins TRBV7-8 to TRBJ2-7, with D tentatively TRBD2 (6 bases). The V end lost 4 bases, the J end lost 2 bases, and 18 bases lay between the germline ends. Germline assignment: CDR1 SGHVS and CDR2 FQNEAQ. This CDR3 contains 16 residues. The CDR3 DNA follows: TGTGCCAGCAGCTCCCGGCGTTTCTCGGGGGCCTACGAGCAGTACTTC. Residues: CASSSRRFSGAYEQYF.

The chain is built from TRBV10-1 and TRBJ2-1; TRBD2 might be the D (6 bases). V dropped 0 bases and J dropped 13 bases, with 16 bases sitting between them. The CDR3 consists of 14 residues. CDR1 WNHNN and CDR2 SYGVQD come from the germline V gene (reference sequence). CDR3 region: CASSESSTGVAQFF. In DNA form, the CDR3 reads TGCGCCAGCAGTGAGTCGAGTACGGGAGTGGCTCAGTTCTTC.

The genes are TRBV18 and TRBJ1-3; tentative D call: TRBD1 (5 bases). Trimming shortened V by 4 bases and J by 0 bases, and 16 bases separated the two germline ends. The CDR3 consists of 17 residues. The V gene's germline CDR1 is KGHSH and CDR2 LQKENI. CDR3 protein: CASSRIAREASGNTIYF. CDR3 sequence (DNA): TGTGCCAGCTCACGGATCGCCAGGGAAGCCTCTGGAAACACCATATATTTT.

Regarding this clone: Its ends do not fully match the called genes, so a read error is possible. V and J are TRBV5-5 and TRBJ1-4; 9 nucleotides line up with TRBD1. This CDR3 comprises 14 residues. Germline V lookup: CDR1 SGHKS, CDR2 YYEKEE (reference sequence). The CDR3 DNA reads TGTGCCAGCAGTTTGGACAGGGGTAATGAAAAACTGTTTTTT. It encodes CASSLDRGNEKLFF.

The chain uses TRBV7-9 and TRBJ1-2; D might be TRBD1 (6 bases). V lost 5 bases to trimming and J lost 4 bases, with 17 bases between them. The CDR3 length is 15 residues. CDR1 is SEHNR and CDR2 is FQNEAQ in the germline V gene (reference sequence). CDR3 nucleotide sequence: TGTGCCAGCAGCCAACCCCTCGGACAGATCTATGGCTACACCTTC. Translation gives CASSQPLGQIYGYTF.

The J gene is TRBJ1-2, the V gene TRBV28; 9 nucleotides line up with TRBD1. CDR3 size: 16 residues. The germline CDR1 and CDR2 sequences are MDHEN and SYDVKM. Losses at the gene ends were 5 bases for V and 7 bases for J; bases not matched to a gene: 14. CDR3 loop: CASSPGTGFGVSGYTF. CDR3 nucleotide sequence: TGTGCCAGCAGTCCCGGGACAGGGTTTGGTGTGAGTGGCTACACCTTC.

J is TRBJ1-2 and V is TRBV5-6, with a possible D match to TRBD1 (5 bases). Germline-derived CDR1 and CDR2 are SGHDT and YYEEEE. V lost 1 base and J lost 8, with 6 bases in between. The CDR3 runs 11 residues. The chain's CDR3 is CASSLRGGYTF. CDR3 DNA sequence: TGTGCCAGCAGCTTGCGGGGGGGCTACACCTTC.

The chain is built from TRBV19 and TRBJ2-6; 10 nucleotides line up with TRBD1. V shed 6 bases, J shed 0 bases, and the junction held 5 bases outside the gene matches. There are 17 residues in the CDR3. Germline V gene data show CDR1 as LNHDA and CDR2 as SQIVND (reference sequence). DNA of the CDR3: TGTGCCAGTAGGGACAGGGGGGGGCCCTCTGGGGCCAACGTCCTGACTTTC. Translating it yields CASRDRGGPSGANVLTF.

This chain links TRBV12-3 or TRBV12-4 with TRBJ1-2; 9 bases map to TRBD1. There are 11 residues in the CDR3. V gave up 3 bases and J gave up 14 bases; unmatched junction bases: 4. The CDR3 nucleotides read TGTGCCAGCAGTTTCGGGACAGGGTTGACCTTC. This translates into CASSFGTGLTF.

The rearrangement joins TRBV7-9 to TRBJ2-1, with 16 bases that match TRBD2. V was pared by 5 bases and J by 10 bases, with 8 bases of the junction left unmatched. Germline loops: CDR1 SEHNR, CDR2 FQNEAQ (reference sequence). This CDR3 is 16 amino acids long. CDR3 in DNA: TGTGCCAGCAGCCCCCCCGGGACTAGCGGGAGGGCAGAGCAGTTCTTC. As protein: CASSPPGTSGRAEQFF.

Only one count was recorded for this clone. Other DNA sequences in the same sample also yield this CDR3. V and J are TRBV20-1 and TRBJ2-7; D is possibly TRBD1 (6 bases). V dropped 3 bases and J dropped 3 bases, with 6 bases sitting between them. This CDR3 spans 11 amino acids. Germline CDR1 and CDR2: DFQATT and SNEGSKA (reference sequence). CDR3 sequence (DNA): TGCAGTGCTAGGGACAGCTACGAGCAGTACTTC. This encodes CSARDSYEQYF.

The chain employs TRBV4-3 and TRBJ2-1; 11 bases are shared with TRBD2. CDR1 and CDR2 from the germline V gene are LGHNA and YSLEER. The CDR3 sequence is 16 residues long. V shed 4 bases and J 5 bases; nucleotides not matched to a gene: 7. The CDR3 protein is CASSPRTSGSDNEQFF. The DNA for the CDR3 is TGCGCCAGCAGCCCCCGCACTAGCGGGAGCGACAATGAGCAGTTCTTC.

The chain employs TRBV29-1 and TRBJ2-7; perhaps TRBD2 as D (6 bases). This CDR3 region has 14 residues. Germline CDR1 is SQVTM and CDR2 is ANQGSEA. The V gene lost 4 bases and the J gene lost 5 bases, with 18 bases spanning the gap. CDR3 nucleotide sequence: TGCAGCGTTGTTTTTTCGGGAGACGGCCACGAGCAGTACTTC. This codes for CSVVFSGDGHEQYF.

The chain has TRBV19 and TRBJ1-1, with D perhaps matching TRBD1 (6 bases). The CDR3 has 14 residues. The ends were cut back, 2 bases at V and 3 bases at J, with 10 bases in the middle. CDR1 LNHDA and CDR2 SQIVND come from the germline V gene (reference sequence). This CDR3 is CASSIQGPDTEAFF. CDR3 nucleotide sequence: TGTGCCAGTAGTATACAGGGGCCTGACACTGAAGCTTTCTTT.

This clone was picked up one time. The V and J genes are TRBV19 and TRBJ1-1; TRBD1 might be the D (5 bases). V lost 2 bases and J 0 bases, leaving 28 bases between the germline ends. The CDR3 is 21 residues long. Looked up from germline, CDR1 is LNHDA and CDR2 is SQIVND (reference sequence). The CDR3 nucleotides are TGTGCCAGTAGTATACTGGCCGGACAATGGGGAAGATTGGGCCTGAACACTGAAGCTTTCTTT. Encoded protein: CASSILAGQWGRLGLNTEAFF.

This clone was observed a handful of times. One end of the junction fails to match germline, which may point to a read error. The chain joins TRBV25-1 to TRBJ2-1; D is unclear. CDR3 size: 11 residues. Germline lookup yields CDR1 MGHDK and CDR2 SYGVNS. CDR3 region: CASSDIQSTVF. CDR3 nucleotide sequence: TGTGCCAGCAGTGACATACAGAGCACCGTCTTC. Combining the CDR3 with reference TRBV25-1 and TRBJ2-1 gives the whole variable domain EADIYQTPRYLVIGTGKKITLECSQTMGHDKMYWYQQDPGMELHLIHYSYGVNSTEKGDLSSESTVSRIRTEHFPLTLESARPSHTSQYLCASSDIQSTVFGPGTRLTVL.

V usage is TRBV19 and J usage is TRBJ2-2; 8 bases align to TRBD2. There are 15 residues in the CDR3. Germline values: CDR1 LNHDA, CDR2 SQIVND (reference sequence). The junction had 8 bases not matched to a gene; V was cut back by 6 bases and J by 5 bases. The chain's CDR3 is CASSSGGGGTGELFF. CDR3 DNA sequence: TGTGCCAGTAGCTCGGGAGGGGGTGGTACCGGGGAGCTGTTTTTT.

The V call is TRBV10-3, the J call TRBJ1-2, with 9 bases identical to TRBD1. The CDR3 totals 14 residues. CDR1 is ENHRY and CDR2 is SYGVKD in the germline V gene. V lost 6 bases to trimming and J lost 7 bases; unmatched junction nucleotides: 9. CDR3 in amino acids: CAISQQGARGGYTF. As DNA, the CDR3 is TGTGCCATCAGCCAACAGGGGGCTAGGGGTGGCTACACCTTC.

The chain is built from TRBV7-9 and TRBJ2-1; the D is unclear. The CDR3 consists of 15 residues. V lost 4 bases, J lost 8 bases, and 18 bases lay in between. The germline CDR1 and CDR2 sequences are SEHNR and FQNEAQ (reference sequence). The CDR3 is CASSSTTLLAHEQFF. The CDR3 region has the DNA TGTGCCAGCAGCTCGACAACCCTCCTCGCGCATGAGCAGTTCTTC.

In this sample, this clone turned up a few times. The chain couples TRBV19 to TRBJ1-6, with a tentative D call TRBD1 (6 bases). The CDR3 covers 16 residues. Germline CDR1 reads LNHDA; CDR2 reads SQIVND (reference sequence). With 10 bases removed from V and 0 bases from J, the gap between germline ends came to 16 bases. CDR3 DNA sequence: TGTGCCACCAGGGCAGGGGACCTCTCCTATAATTCACCCCTCCACTTT. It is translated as CATRAGDLSYNSPLHF.

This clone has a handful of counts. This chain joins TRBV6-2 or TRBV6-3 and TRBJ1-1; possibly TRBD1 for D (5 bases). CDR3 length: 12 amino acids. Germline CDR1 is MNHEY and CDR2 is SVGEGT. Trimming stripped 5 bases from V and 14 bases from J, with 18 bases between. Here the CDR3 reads CASSTRDSSAFF. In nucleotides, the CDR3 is TGTGCCAGCAGTACTAGGGACTCCAGTGCCTTCTTT.

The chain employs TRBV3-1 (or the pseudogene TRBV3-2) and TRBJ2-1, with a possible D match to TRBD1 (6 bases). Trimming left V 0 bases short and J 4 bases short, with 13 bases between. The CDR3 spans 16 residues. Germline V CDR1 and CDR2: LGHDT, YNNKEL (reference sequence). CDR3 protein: CASSQDTGTLYNEQFF. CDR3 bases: TGTGCCAGCAGCCAAGATACCGGGACATTATACAATGAGCAGTTCTTC.

In DNA form, the CDR3 reads TGTGCCAGCAGGACAGGGGTGAAAAAACTGTTTTTT. It encodes CASRTGVKKLFF. The V and J genes are TRBV12-3 or TRBV12-4 and TRBJ1-4; 8 nucleotides match TRBD1. The V segment lost 6 bases and the J segment 9 bases; nucleotides outside the gene matches: 3. The CDR3 extends over 12 amino acids.